This entry lists 9 T cell receptor beta chains sequenced from one sample in a study of blood T cell repertoires in COVID-19. TCRdb keeps only in-frame clones here, not all; method: immunoSEQ multiplex PCR. The data contain roughly 260,000 clones, approximately 77% of them seen just once; the ten biggest clones take up roughly 3.1%. Sequencing input: peripheral blood. Every receptor here comes from a woman aged 18-30 years with acute or convalescent COVID-19.

The chain links TRBV7-3 to TRBJ2-1, with D perhaps matching TRBD2 (7 bases). Trimming cost V 1 base and J 8 bases, with 15 bases left between them. Germline assignment: CDR1 SGHTA and CDR2 FQGTGA. This CDR3 is built from 15 residues. The CDR3 DNA follows: TGTGCCAGCAGCTTAATTAACGGGCGGGGGCATGAGCAGTTCTTC. Translating gives CASSLINGRGHEQFF.

The chain has TRBV5-1 and TRBJ2-5; the D gene is possibly TRBD2 (6 bases). The V gene lost 0 bases and the J gene lost 2 bases, with 8 bases spanning the gap. Germline CDR1 and CDR2: SGHRS and YFSETQ. The CDR3 totals 14 residues. The CDR3 sequence: CASSLGRDQETQYF. CDR3 sequence (DNA): TGCGCCAGCAGCTTGGGGAGGGATCAAGAGACCCAGTACTTC. The variable domain in full, with the rest retrieved from reference TRBV5-1 and TRBJ2-5, is KAGVTQTPRYLIKTRGQQVTLSCSPISGHRSVSWYQQTPGQGLQFLFEYFSETQRNKGNFPGRFSGRQFSNSRSEMNVSTLELGDSALYLCASSLGRDQETQYFGPGTRLLVL.

V usage is TRBV28 and J usage is TRBJ2-1; 9 nucleotides agree with TRBD1. V lost 5 bases and J lost 0; bases outside the gene matches: 14. The germline V gene has CDR1 MDHEN and CDR2 SYDVKM. This CDR3 region has 19 residues. CDR3 nucleotide sequence: TGTGCCAGCAGTCTTTCGGCCTTTAGGGACAGGGTCTCCTACAATGAGCAGTTCTTC. Its protein product is CASSLSAFRDRVSYNEQFF. The full variable domain, with the rest looked up from reference TRBV28 and TRBJ2-1, is DVKVTQSSRYLVKRTGEKVFLECVQDMDHENMFWYRQDPGLGLRLIYFSYDVKMKEKGDIPEGYSVSREKKERFSLILESASTNQTSMYLCASSLSAFRDRVSYNEQFFGPGTRLTVL.

This clone came up a few times. The V call is TRBV27, the J call TRBJ2-2; D is unclear. CDR1 is MNHEY, CDR2 SMNVEV, per germline (reference sequence). The CDR3 runs 13 residues. V was trimmed by 7 bases and J by 2 bases, leaving 8 bases between them. The DNA of the CDR3 is TGTGCCAGCACTAGGTTAAACACCGGGGAGCTGTTTTTT. It translates to CASTRLNTGELFF.

This clone came up once. The chain couples TRBV30 to TRBJ1-3; D might be TRBD1 (6 bases). V was pared by 3 bases and J by 7 bases, with 16 bases between. The germline V gene has CDR1 GTSNPN and CDR2 SVGIG (reference sequence). There are 14 residues in the CDR3. CDR3 in DNA: TGTGCCTGGAGGTTGTCTGGGGGCTCCAACACCATATATTTT. As protein: CAWRLSGGSNTIYF.

The genes are TRBV19 and TRBJ1-5; D is undetermined. V was clipped by 3 bases and J by 7 bases, with 7 bases between them. The germline V gene encodes CDR1 LNHDA and CDR2 SQIVND (reference sequence). The CDR3 spans 12 residues. CDR3 sequence (DNA): TGTGCCAGTAGTATGCCGGTCCAGCCCCAGCATTTT. As protein: CASSMPVQPQHF.

The rearrangement joins TRBV2 to TRBJ1-5; weak D call: TRBD1 (6 bases). V lost 6 bases and J lost 2, with 14 bases in between. The CDR3 contains 15 residues. Germline values: CDR1 SNHLY, CDR2 FYNNEI. CDR3 in amino acids: CASRDDRFGNQPQHF. DNA of the CDR3: TGTGCCAGCAGAGACGACAGGTTTGGCAATCAGCCCCAGCATTTT. Supplemented by reference TRBV2 and TRBJ1-5, the full variable domain reads EPEVTQTPSHQVTQMGQEVILRCVPISNHLYFYWYRQILGQKVEFLVSFYNNEISEKSEIFDDQFSVERPDGSNFTLKIRSTKLEDSAMYFCASRDDRFGNQPQHFGDGTRLSIL.

V gene TRBV6-1 combines with J gene TRBJ2-1; weak D call: TRBD2 (5 bases). Germline V CDR1 and CDR2: MNHNS, SASEGT. The CDR3 runs 16 residues. Trimming shortened V by 2 bases and J by 1 base, and 12 bases separated the two germline ends. The CDR3 protein is CASSEFVRASYNEQFF. The CDR3 DNA reads as TGTGCCAGCAGTGAATTTGTGAGGGCTTCCTACAATGAGCAGTTCTTC.

The chain is built from TRBV6-5 and TRBJ1-3; TRBD1 is a possible D gene (5 bases). Germline V lookup: CDR1 MNHEY, CDR2 SVGAGI. The CDR3 is 14 residues long. The V and J ends lost 8 bases and 1 base respectively, with 12 bases between them. CDR3 sequence (DNA): TGTGCCAGCGTGCCAGGGACTTCTGGAAACACCATATATTTT. Translated: CASVPGTSGNTIYF.